The clone carrying this T cell receptor (beta chain) has a handful of counts. Its target is unknown. CDR1 and CDR2 (germline): SGDLS, YYNGEE. The CDR3 length is 13 residues. The V end lost 4 bases, the J end lost 4 bases, and 12 bases lay between the germline ends. This entry belongs to a study of T cells after yellow fever vaccination. Study results and caveats: A limited proportion of clonotypes was detected within both the CD4 and CD8 compartments.

TCRdb recomputed calls from the 5' RACE reads with MiXCR, one row per CDR3 protein. The data hold a few hundred thousand distinct CDR3 sequences, with 15% to 20% observed a single time. Here the sequenced sample was PBMCs, taken 15 days after the yellow fever booster vaccination. The rearrangement joins TRBV9 to TRBJ2-7; D unclear. This TCR came from a man aged 25 to 40 who received the YFV17D yellow fever vaccine. The CDR3 nucleotides are TGTGCCAGCAGCCAAGGGCCGGAGTACGAGCAGTACTTC. Protein: CASSQGPEYEQYF.